What follows are 17 T cell receptor beta chains derived from one specimen sequenced in a study of regulatory T cells in long-lasting Graves disease. Time point in this sample: newly diagnosed GD, antithyroid drugs for less than 3 months. Isolated PBMC RNA provided the starting material for the TCR library. For TCR beta, libraries came from iRepertoire HTBI primers and Arm-PCR of CDR3 regions. TCRdb called the multiplex PCR reads again in MiXCR, with one record for every CDR3 protein. The sample has 450,000 to 600,000 distinct CDR3 sequences, about 13% seen once. The data also belong to a second study, concerning T cells in Graves' hyperthyroidism and ophthalmopathy.

Source: peripheral blood mononuclear cells (PBMCs), taken at new diagnosis, from a patient treated with antithyroid drugs. These receptors all stem from a man under 40 with Graves disease.

This clonotype came up a few times. The rearrangement uses TRBV20-1 and TRBJ2-1; weak D call: TRBD2 (5 bases). TRBJ2-5 explains the end of the DNA better; the J call may be wrong. CDR1 and CDR2 (germline): DFQATT, SNEGSKA (reference sequence). The CDR3 runs 15 residues. CDR3 nucleotides: TGCAGTGCCCTTGCCGGAAGCGGCAGCCAAGAGACCCAGTACTTC. This encodes CSALAGSGSQETQYF.

This clonotype came up many times. This rearrangement joins TRBV27 to TRBJ2-7, with D possibly TRBD1 on 5 matching bases. The CDR3 runs 18 residues. The germline CDR1 and CDR2 sequences are MNHEY and SMNVEV (reference sequence). V gave up 6 bases and J gave up 2 bases, with 26 bases separating them. CDR3 sequence (DNA): TGTGCCAGCAGACCCACGCATAGGGGCTATAGGGCTACCTACGAGCAGTACTTC. Translation gives CASRPTHRGYRATYEQYF.

This clonotype was counted only a few times. This chain links TRBV6-1 with TRBJ2-2; weak D call: TRBD1 (5 bases). The CDR3 has 16 amino acids. Deletions cut 2 bases from V and 2 bases from J, with 12 bases between. Germline V CDR1 and CDR2: MNHNS, SASEGT. The CDR3 loop is CASSEPRALNTGELFF. Written as DNA, the CDR3 is TGTGCCAGCAGTGAACCCAGGGCCTTAAACACCGGGGAGCTGTTTTTT.

This clonotype appeared many times. The chain has TRBV5-1 and TRBJ2-5, with 7 bases fitting TRBD2. V lost 1 base, J lost 1 base, and 7 bases stayed unmatched. Germline values: CDR1 SGHRS, CDR2 YFSETQ. The CDR3 runs 16 residues. The CDR3 here is CASSLSPSGGQETQYF. CDR3 in DNA: TGCGCCAGCAGCTTGTCCCCTAGCGGAGGCCAAGAGACCCAGTACTTC.

This clonotype was observed a few times. The rearrangement links TRBV14 to TRBJ2-3; D unresolved. CDR1 and CDR2 (germline): SGHDN, FVKESK. Trimming shortened V by 3 bases and J by 2 bases, and 6 bases separated the two germline ends. The CDR3 extends over 13 amino acids. CDR3 residues: CASSHSATDTQYF. CDR3 nucleotide sequence: TGTGCCAGCAGCCATTCCGCCACAGATACGCAGTATTTT.

This clonotype was counted at least ten times. The genes are TRBV15 and TRBJ2-5; TRBD2 might be the D (6 bases). The germline CDR1 and CDR2 sequences are LNHNV and YYDKDF (reference sequence). The CDR3 loop spans 16 amino acids. V lost 0 bases and J 1 base, leaving 12 bases between the germline ends. The CDR3 bases are TGTGCCACCAGCAGAGATCGGGAGCGGTCCCAAGAGACCCAGTACTTC. It encodes CATSRDRERSQETQYF.

The gene calls are TRBV12-3 or TRBV12-4 and TRBJ2-5; no clear D. The CDR3 loop spans 14 amino acids. V dropped 6 bases and J dropped 2 bases, with 13 bases sitting between them. CDR3 amino acids: CASSPQTEQETQYF. The CDR3 DNA reads TGTGCCAGCAGCCCCCAGACGGAGCAAGAGACCCAGTACTTC.

This clonotype was detected a few times. This chain links TRBV29-1 with TRBJ1-1; 8 bases align to TRBD1. Per the germline V gene, CDR1 is SQVTM and CDR2 is ANQGSEA. V gave up 6 bases and J gave up 11 bases; unmatched junction bases: 14. This CDR3 region has 13 residues. CDR3 DNA: TGCAGCGTGGCCCCAGGGGGCGGATTCGTGGCTTTCTTT. Amino acid sequence: CSVAPGGGFVAFF.

This clonotype was counted many times. The chain uses TRBV12-3 or TRBV12-4 and TRBJ1-2; 9 bases match TRBD1. The CDR3 runs to 16 residues. Trimming at V came to 5 bases and at J to 2 bases, leaving 9 bases not matched to a gene. The CDR3 is CASSAGTGWTNYGYTF. CDR3 DNA: TGTGCCAGCAGTGCCGGGACAGGGTGGACCAACTATGGCTACACCTTC.

Comments on this clonotype: A far bigger clonotype differs at one base, so this is likely a read error. The CDR3: CASSPGTSGRAQTQYF. As DNA, the CDR3 is TGTGCCAGCAGTCCCGGGACTAGCGGGAGGGCCCAGACCCAGTACTTC. V and J are TRBV12-3 or TRBV12-4 and TRBJ2-5; 16 nucleotides match TRBD2. V lost 5 bases, J lost 6 bases, and 6 bases stayed unmatched. The CDR3 spans 16 residues.

The DNA for the CDR3 is TGCGCCAGCAGCCAAGATTACGGCCGCGAGCAGTACTTC. It is translated as CASSQDYGREQYF. The chain is built from TRBV4-1 and TRBJ2-7; D remains ambiguous. Trimming left V 0 bases short and J 6 bases short, with 9 bases between. Germline CDR1 and CDR2: MGHRA and YSYEKL. This CDR3 has 13 amino acids.

The CDR3 DNA reads TGTGCCAGCTCCCAGGGGCACCAAGAGACCCAGTACTTC. Translation gives CASSQGHQETQYF. The V call is TRBV18, the J call TRBJ2-5, with a weak D call TRBD1 (6 bases). Germline V lookup: CDR1 KGHSH, CDR2 LQKENI. The CDR3 is 13 amino acids. Between the trimmed V and J ends, which lost 6 bases and 0 bases, there was a span of 8 bases.

This clonotype was counted many times. CDR3 bases: TGTGCCTGGAGCCTTGGAGAGACCCAGTACTTC. Translating gives CAWSLGETQYF. The V call is TRBV30, the J call TRBJ2-5, with D unclear. The CDR3 is made up of 11 amino acids. V lost 3 bases and J 4 bases, leaving 6 bases between the germline ends. Germline values: CDR1 GTSNPN, CDR2 SVGIG (reference sequence).

This clonotype was observed a handful of times. The V and J genes are TRBV30 and TRBJ1-1; 10 nucleotides line up with TRBD1. J was trimmed by 4 bases and V by 6 bases; bases with no gene match: 8. The CDR3 sequence is 14 residues long. Germline CDR1 and CDR2: GTSNPN and SVGIG (reference sequence). CDR3 amino acids: CACRQGAIGTEAFF. The DNA for the CDR3 is TGTGCCTGTAGACAGGGGGCGATAGGCACTGAAGCTTTCTTT.

This clonotype has ten or more counts. This chain uses TRBV13 with TRBJ2-7, with no clear D. Looked up from germline, CDR1 is PRHDT and CDR2 is FYEKMQ (reference sequence). The V end lost 5 bases, the J end lost 4 bases, and 9 bases lay between the germline ends. This CDR3 spans 12 amino acids. This CDR3 is CASSPRNYEQYF. CDR3 in DNA: TGTGCCAGCAGCCCAAGGAATTACGAGCAGTACTTC.

This clonotype has at least ten counts. The chain is built from TRBV11-2 and TRBJ2-5; 9 bases are a match to TRBD1. This CDR3 has 16 amino acids. From germline, CDR1 is SGHAT and CDR2 FQNNGV. V lost 6 bases, J lost 0 bases, and 8 bases stayed unmatched. The CDR3 DNA is TGTGCCAGCAGTACGACAGGGGGTCGCCACCAAGAGACCCAGTACTTC. This codes for CASSTTGGRHQETQYF.

This clonotype came up many times. This chain links TRBV7-9 with TRBJ2-7; 8 nucleotides align to TRBD1. V shed 5 bases and J 7 bases; nucleotides not matched to a gene: 13. The CDR3 runs to 15 residues. Per germline, CDR1 SEHNR and CDR2 FQNEAQ (reference sequence). CDR3 DNA sequence: TGTGCCAGCAGCCAAATCAGGGCAGGGGGCGGGGAGCAGTACTTC. Translating gives CASSQIRAGGGEQYF.